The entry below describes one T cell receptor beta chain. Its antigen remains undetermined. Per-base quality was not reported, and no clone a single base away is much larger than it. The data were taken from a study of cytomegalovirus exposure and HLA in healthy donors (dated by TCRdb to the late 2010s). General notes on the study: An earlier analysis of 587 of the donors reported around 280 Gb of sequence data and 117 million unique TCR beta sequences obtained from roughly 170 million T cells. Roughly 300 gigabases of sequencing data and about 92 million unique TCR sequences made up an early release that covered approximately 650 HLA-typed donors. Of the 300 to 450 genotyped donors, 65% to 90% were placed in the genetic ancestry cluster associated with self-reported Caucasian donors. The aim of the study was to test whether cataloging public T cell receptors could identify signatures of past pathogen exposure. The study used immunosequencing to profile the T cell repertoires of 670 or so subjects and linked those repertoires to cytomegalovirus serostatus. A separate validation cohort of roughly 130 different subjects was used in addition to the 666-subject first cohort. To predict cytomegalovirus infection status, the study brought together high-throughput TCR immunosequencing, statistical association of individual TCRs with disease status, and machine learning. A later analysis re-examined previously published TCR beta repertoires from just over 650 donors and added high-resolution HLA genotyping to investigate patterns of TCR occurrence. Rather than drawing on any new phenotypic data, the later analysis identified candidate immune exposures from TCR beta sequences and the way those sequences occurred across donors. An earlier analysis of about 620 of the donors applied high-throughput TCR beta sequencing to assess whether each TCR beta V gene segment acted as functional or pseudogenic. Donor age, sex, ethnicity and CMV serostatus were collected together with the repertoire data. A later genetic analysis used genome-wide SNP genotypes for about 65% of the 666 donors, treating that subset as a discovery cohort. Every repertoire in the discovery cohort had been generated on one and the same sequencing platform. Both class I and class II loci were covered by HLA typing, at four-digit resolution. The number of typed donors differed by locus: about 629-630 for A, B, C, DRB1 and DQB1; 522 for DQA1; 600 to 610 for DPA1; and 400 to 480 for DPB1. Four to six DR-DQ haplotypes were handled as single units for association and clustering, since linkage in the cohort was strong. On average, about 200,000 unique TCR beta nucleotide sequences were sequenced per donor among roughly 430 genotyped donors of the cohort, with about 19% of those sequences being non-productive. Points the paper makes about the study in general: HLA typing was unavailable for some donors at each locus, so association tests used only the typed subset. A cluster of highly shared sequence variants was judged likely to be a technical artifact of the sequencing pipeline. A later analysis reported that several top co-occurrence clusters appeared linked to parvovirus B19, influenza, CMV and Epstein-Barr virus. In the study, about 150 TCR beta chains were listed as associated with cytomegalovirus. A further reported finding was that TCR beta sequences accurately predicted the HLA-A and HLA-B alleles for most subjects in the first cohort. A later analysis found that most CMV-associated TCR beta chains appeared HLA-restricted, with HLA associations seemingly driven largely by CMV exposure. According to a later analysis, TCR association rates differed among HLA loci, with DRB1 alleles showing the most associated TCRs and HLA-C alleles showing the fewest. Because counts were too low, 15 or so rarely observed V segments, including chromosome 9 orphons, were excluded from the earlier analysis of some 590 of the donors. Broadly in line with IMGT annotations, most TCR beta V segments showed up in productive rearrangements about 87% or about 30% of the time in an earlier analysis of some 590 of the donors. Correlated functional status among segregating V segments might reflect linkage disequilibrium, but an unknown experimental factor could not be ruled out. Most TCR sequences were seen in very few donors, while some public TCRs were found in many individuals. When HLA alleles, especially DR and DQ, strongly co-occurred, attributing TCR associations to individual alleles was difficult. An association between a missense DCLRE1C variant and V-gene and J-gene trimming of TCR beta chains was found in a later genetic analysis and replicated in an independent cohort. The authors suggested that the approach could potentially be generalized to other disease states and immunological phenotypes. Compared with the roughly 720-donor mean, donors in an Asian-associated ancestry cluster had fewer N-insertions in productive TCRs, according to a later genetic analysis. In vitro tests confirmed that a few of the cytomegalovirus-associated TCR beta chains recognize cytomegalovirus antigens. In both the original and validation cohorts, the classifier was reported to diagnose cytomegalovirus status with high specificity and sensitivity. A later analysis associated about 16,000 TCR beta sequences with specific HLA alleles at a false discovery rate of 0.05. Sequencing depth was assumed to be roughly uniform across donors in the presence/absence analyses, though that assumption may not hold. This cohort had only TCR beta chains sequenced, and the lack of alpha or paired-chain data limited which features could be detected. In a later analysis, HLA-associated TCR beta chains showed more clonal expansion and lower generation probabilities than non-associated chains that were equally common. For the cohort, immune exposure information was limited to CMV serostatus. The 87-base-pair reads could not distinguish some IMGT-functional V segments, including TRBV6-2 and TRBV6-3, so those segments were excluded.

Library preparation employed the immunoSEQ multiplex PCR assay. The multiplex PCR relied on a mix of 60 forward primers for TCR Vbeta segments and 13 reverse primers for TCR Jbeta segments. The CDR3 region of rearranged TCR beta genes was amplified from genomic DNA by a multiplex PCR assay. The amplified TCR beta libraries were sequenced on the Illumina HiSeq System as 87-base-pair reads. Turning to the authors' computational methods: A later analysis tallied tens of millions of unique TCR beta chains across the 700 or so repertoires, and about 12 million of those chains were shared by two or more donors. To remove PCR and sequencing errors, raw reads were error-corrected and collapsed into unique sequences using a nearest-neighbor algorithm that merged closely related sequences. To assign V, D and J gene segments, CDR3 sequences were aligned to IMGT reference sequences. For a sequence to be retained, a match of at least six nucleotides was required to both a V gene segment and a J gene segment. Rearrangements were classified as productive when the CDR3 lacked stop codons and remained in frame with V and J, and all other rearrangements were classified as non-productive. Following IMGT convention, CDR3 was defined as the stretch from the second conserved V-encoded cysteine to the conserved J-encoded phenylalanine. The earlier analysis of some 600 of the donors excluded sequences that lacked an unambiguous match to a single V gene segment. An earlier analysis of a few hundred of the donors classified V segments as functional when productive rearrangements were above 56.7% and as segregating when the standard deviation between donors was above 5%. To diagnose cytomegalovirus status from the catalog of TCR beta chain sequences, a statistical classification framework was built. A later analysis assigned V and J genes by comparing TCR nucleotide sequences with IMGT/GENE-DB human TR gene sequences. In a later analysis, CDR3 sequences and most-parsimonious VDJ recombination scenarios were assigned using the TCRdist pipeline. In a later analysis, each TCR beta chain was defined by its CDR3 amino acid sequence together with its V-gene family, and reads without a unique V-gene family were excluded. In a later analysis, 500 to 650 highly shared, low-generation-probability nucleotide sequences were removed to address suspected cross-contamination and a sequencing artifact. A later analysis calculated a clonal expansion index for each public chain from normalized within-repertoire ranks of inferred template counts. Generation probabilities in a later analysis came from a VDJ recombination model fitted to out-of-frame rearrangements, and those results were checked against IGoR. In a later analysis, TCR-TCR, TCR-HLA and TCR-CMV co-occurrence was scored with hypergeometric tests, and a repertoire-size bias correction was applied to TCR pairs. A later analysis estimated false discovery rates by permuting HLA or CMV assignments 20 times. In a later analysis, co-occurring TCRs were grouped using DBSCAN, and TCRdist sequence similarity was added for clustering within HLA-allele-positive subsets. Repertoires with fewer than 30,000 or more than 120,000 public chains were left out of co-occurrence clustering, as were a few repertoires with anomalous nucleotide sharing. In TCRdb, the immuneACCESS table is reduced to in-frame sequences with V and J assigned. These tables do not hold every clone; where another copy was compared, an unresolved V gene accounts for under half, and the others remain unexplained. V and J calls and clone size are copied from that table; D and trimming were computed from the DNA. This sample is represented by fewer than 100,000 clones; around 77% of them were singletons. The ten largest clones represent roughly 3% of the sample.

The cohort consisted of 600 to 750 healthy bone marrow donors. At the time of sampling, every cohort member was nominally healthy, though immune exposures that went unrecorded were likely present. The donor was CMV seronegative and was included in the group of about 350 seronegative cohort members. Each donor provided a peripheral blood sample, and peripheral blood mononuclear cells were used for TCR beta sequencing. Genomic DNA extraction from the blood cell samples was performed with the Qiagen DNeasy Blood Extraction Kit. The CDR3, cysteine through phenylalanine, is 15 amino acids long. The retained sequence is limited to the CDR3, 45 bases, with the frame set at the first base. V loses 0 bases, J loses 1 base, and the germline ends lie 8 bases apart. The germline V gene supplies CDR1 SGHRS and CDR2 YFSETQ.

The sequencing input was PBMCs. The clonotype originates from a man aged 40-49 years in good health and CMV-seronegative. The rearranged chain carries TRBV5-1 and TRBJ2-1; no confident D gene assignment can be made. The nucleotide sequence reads TGCGCCAGCAGCTTGGGAGACAATTCCTACAATGAGCAGTTCTTC. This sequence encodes CASSLGDNSYNEQFF.